The following is a T cell receptor (beta chain) sequence with its context. Germline CDR1 GTSNPN, CDR2 SVGIG (reference sequence). The V and J ends lost 1 base and 2 bases respectively, with 9 bases between them. The CDR3 runs to 14 residues. Survey-level immunoSEQ sequencing profiled the TCR beta repertoire. The repertoire was sequenced with immunoSEQ multiplex PCR; TCRdb's copy has only in-frame clones and lacks some. The repertoire holds some 68,000 clones, with 93% as singletons. Sequencing input: PBMCs. The chain employs TRBV30 and TRBJ1-5, with D hard to call. The clonotype was recovered from a man in his forties or fifties with rheumatoid arthritis. CDR3 bases: TGTGCCTGGAGTGGGGAACTAGGCAATCAGCCCCAGCATTTT. Encoded protein: CAWSGELGNQPQHF.